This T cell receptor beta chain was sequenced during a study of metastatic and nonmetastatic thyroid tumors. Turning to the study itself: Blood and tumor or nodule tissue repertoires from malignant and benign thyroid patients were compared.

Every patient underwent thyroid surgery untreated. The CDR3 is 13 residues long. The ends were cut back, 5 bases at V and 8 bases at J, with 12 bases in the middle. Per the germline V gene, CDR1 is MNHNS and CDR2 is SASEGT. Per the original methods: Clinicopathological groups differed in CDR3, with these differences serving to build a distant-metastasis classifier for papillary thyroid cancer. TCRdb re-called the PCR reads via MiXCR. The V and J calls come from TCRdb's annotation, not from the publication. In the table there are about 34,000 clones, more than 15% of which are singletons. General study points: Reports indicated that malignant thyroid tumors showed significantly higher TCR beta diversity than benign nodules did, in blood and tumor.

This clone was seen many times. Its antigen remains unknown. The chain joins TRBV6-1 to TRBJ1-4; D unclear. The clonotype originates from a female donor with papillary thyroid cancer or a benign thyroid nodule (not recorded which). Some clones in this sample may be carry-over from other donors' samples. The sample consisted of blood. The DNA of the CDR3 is TGTGCCAGCAGTTTGGTGGTCGTCGAAAAACTGTTTTTT. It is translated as CASSLVVVEKLFF.